Listed here are 19 T cell receptor beta chains from one sample, sequenced in a study of Ad26.COV2.S vaccination and SARS-CoV-2 variants. Profiling relied on immunoSEQ multiplex PCR, and the TCRdb table lists in-frame clones only, not all of them. In the table there are 440,000 or so clones, 80% to 95% of which are singletons. Regarding treatment: roughly 20 received Ad26.COV2.S at low or high dose, single or two shots; several received placebo; per-sample allocation not given. Samples came from day 63 after the first vaccine or placebo injection. The material was peripheral blood, obtained in a trial of Ad26.COV2.S vaccine versus placebo. These receptors all stem from a person aged 18-65 years who received the Ad26.COV2.S COVID-19 vaccine or a placebo.

This clone was detected only once. This chain uses TRBV7-9 with TRBJ1-6; D ambiguous. The CDR3 consists of 13 residues. V lost 4 bases and J 9 bases, leaving 10 bases between the germline ends. Germline CDR1 is SEHNR and CDR2 is FQNEAQ (reference sequence). CDR3 nucleotides: TGTGCCAGCAGCTCCCTAAAGAGTTCACCCCTCCACTTT. This codes for CASSSLKSSPLHF.

The gene calls are TRBV18 and TRBJ1-5; 9 bases are shared with TRBD1. This CDR3 comprises 16 residues. Losses at the gene ends were 6 bases for V and 6 bases for J; bases not matched to a gene: 12. Germline-derived CDR1 and CDR2 are KGHSH and LQKENI. The CDR3 sequence is CASSDSTGGAGQPQHF. The CDR3 region has the DNA TGTGCCAGCTCGGATTCTACAGGGGGCGCAGGTCAGCCCCAGCATTTT.

This chain uses TRBV14 with TRBJ2-2; D is undetermined. Trimming stripped 0 bases from V and 1 base from J, with 6 bases between. Germline-derived CDR1 and CDR2 are SGHDN and FVKESK. The CDR3 extends over 15 amino acids. This chain's CDR3 is CASSQERVNTGELFF. DNA of the CDR3: TGTGCCAGCAGCCAAGAAAGAGTGAACACCGGGGAGCTGTTTTTT.

This sequence joins TRBV29-1 and TRBJ2-7; 12 bases align to TRBD2. Germline V gene data show CDR1 as SQVTM and CDR2 as ANQGSEA. This CDR3 contains 14 residues. Unmatched junction bases numbered 4, after V lost 5 bases and J lost 2 bases. CDR3 DNA: TGCAGCGTTCGAGGACTAGCGGGGCCCTACGAGCAGTACTTC. Residues: CSVRGLAGPYEQYF.

This clone appeared once. The chain links TRBV6-5 to TRBJ2-2, with 7 positions matching TRBD2. The CDR3 length is 14 residues. Germline V gene sequence: CDR1 MNHEY, CDR2 SVGAGI. The J segment lost 2 bases and the V segment lost 9 bases, leaving 6 bases of the junction unmatched. The CDR3 region is CASREGPNTGELFF. CDR3 DNA sequence: TGTGCCAGTAGGGAGGGCCCCAACACCGGGGAGCTGTTTTTT.

In this sample, this clone turned up once. The chain couples TRBV28 to TRBJ1-4; weak D call: TRBD1 (5 bases). Germline V gives CDR1 MDHEN, CDR2 SYDVKM. The length of the CDR3 is 16 residues. The V end was cut by 5 bases, the J end by 3 bases, with 16 bases between. The CDR3: CASSPVTGGSNEKLFF. The DNA of the CDR3 is TGTGCCAGCAGTCCAGTTACGGGGGGGTCTAATGAAAAACTGTTTTTT.

As for this clone: In the same sample, other DNA sequences code for this CDR3. CDR3 bases: TGTGCCAGCAGCCCCGGACTAGCGGGAGCCTACGAGCAGTACTTC. Translated: CASSPGLAGAYEQYF. The rearrangement links TRBV5-4 to TRBJ2-7; 13 bases match TRBD2. The germline V gene has CDR1 SGHNT and CDR2 YYREEE (reference sequence). The CDR3 loop spans 15 amino acids. After removal of 4 bases from V and 2 bases from J, the junction contained 3 bases not matched to a gene.

The chain recombines TRBV24-1 with TRBJ2-1, with D uncertain. CDR3 length: 14 amino acids. Germline CDR1 KGHDR, CDR2 SFDVKD. Trimming cost V 4 bases and J 3 bases, with 9 bases left between them. CDR3 nucleotide sequence: TGTGCCACCAGTGAGAGTCGCAGCTACAATGAGCAGTTCTTC. Protein sequence: CATSESRSYNEQFF.

V and J are TRBV28 and TRBJ1-2; D uncertain. Per germline, CDR1 MDHEN and CDR2 SYDVKM. V lost 6 bases and J lost 8, with 10 bases in between. The CDR3 has 11 residues. The CDR3 loop reads CASSVTRGYTF. CDR3 nucleotides: TGTGCCAGCAGCGTTACGAGAGGCTACACCTTC.

The J gene is TRBJ2-3, the V gene TRBV30; D is uncertain. Germline-derived CDR1 and CDR2 are GTSNPN and SVGIG (reference sequence). V lost 4 bases and J 1 base, leaving 6 bases between the germline ends. The CDR3 has 12 residues. CDR3 coding DNA: TGTGCCTGGACTACCGGCACAGATACGCAGTATTTT. This gives the protein CAWTTGTDTQYF.

J is TRBJ2-7 and V is TRBV4-3; maybe TRBD2 (5 bases). Between the trimmed V and J ends, which lost 5 bases and 4 bases, there was a span of 15 bases. The CDR3 runs to 14 residues. The V gene's germline CDR1 is LGHNA and CDR2 YSLEER. CDR3 sequence: CASSSGSGGYEQYF. The CDR3 DNA reads TGCGCCAGCAGCTCGGGATCGGGTGGTTACGAGCAGTACTTC.

This chain links TRBV28 with TRBJ1-5, with D perhaps matching TRBD1 (5 bases). Germline loops: CDR1 MDHEN, CDR2 SYDVKM. This CDR3 has 13 residues. V shed 7 bases and J shed 7 bases, with 14 bases lying between them. As DNA, the CDR3 is TGTGCCAGCAACCAAGGGGCCCGGCAGCCCCAGCATTTT. Encoded protein: CASNQGARQPQHF.

The V gene is TRBV27, the J gene TRBJ2-1; a possible D gene is TRBD1 (5 bases). V lost 4 bases, J lost 6 bases, and 16 bases lay in between. Germline assignment: CDR1 MNHEY and CDR2 SMNVEV (reference sequence). This CDR3 comprises 15 residues. In nucleotides, the CDR3 is TGTGCCAGCAGTTGGGGATTGGCACAGGCCAATGAGCAGTTCTTC. Translating it yields CASSWGLAQANEQFF.

The chain uses TRBV5-1 and TRBJ2-3; D ambiguous. Per the germline V gene, CDR1 is SGHRS and CDR2 is YFSETQ. The germline V and J ends were trimmed by 1 base and 5 bases, with 8 bases remaining between them. CDR3 length: 13 residues. CDR3 region: CASSLNPKDTQYF. The CDR3 nucleotides are TGCGCCAGCAGCTTGAACCCGAAAGATACGCAGTATTTT.

The chain is built from TRBV19 and TRBJ2-2; the D gene could be TRBD1 or TRBD2 (5 bases each). Between the trimmed V and J ends, which lost 3 bases and 6 bases, there was a span of 11 bases. This CDR3 is 14 amino acids long. The germline CDR1 and CDR2 sequences are LNHDA and SQIVND (reference sequence). CDR3 amino acids: CASSITVGAGELFF. In nucleotides, the CDR3 is TGTGCCAGTAGTATTACAGTGGGGGCCGGGGAGCTGTTTTTT.

This clone was seen only a few times. This chain joins TRBV4-2 and TRBJ1-5, with D unclear. Trimming left V 0 bases short and J 7 bases short, with 7 bases between. Germline V gives CDR1 LGHNA, CDR2 YNFKEQ. This CDR3 has 13 amino acids. CDR3 sequence: CASSQDSAQPQHF. Here the CDR3 DNA reads TGTGCCAGCAGCCAAGATTCAGCCCAGCCCCAGCATTTT.

The CDR3 DNA sequence: TGTGCCAGCAGCGGACGCAGAGGGGGGGCCAATGGCTACACCTTC. It is translated as CASSGRRGGANGYTF. The gene calls are TRBV9 and TRBJ1-2; D perhaps matches TRBD1 (6 bases). The length of the CDR3 is 15 residues. With 3 bases removed from V and 6 bases from J, the gap between germline ends came to 18 bases. The germline V gene encodes CDR1 SGDLS and CDR2 YYNGEE.

A single count supports this clone. The chain couples TRBV7-9 to TRBJ2-5, with 9 bases aligning to TRBD1. Trimming took 1 base from V and 2 from J; bases not matched to a gene: 8. The germline gives CDR1 SEHNR, CDR2 FQNEAQ (reference sequence). The CDR3 length is 17 residues. CDR3 protein: CASSLVGTGLNQETQYF. The CDR3 region has the DNA TGTGCCAGCAGCTTAGTGGGGACAGGGCTAAATCAAGAGACCCAGTACTTC.

The V gene is TRBV12-3 or TRBV12-4, the J gene TRBJ2-7, with D uncertain. Trimming removed 6 bases from V and 5 bases from J, with 8 bases in between. CDR3 length: 11 residues. This CDR3 reads CASSVRHEQYF. CDR3 bases: TGTGCCAGCAGCGTGAGACACGAGCAGTACTTC.